This is a list of T cell receptor beta chains from one sample in a study of shared clonotypes between healthy human individuals. Libraries were prepared by immunoSEQ multiplex PCR; TCRdb keeps only in-frame clonotypes and omits some of them. The table has approximately 2,200,000 clones, 85% to 95% seen once. The sample was naive CD8+ T cells from PBMCs. These receptors all stem from a man between 18 and 35 years old in good health. Some clones in this sample may be carry-over from other donors' samples. Each CDR3 is given with its conserved first and last residue. A D gene is named only where the DNA matches it firmly. The size entry is marked missing in some rows and otherwise reads once, few, many or a size class.

abundance | j_gene | v_gene | d_gene | CDR3nt | CDR3aa
- | TRBJ1-2 | TRBV7-9 | - | TGTGCCAGCAGCTTAGGGGCTAACTATGGCTACACCTTC | CASSLGANYGYTF
- | TRBJ2-1 | TRBV11-2 | - | TGTGCCAGCAGCCCGGGACCCTACAATGAGCAGTTCTTC | CASSPGPYNEQFF
- | TRBJ1-2 | TRBV19 | - | TGTGCCAGTAGTATCGACCGGGTGGGGCACGGCTACACCTTC | CASSIDRVGHGYTF
- | TRBJ2-7 | TRBV28 | TRBD2 | TGTGCCAGCAGTCCCCTAACTAGCGGGATTGTCTCCGACGAGCAGTACTTC | CASSPLTSGIVSDEQYF
- | TRBJ2-7 | TRBV7-6 | TRBD2 | TGTGCCAGCAGCGAGTGGCATGGACTAGCGAGCTTGGAGCAGTACTTC | CASSEWHGLASLEQYF
- | TRBJ2-7 | TRBV13 | TRBD2 | TGTGCCAGCAGCTCCGGACTAGCGGGAGGAAGACCGGGCCGCGAGCAGTACTTC | CASSSGLAGGRPGREQYF
- | TRBJ2-7 | TRBV2 | - | TGTGCCAGCGGTCGGCAGTCGTCCTACGAGCAGTACTTC | CASGRQSSYEQYF
once | TRBJ2-7 | TRBV5-6 | TRBD1 | TGTGCCAGCAGCTTGGCCGTGAGACAGGGGGCCATCTACGAGCAGTACTTC | CASSLAVRQGAIYEQYF
- | TRBJ2-5 | TRBV7-9 | - | TGTGCCAGCAGCCATTTACGACTAACGGGGCTAGGGGAAGAGACCCAGTACTTC | CASSHLRLTGLGEETQYF
- | TRBJ2-7 | TRBV28 | - | TGTGCCAGCAGTCCCCCAGGGTGGGCCTTCTACGAGCAGTACTTC | CASSPPGWAFYEQYF
- | TRBJ1-2 | TRBV6-5 | - | TGTGCCAGCAGTTACTCCGCGGCATACTATGGCTACACCTTC | CASSYSAAYYGYTF
- | TRBJ2-7 | TRBV7-2 | TRBD2 | TGTGCCAGCAGCTTCCGGACTAGCGGGGGGTCCTACGAGCAGTACTTC | CASSFRTSGGSYEQYF
- | TRBJ2-3 | TRBV19 | TRBD2 | TGTGCCAGTAGTATTCGGCTAGCGGGAGCAAACACAGATACGCAGTATTTT | CASSIRLAGANTDTQYF